This T cell receptor (beta chain) is from a study of T cells in Graves' hyperthyroidism and ophthalmopathy. TCR beta CDR3 regions were amplified from RNA transcripts. During a first-round RT-PCR of the TCR CDR3, the HTBI primer set was used. TCRdb used MiXCR to reprocess the multiplex PCR reads, holding one entry per CDR3 protein. This table has 450,000 to 600,000 distinct CDR3 sequences, just under 20% appearing once. This clonotype has only a few counts. Patients with ophthalmopathy all had a Clinical Activity Score of at least 3, a NOSPECS grade of at least 4 and duration under 3 months. Clinical symptoms, serum thyroxine, TRAb, thyroid ultrasound and orbital computed tomography informed diagnoses. The length of the CDR3 is 14 residues. V lost 1 base and J 4 bases, leaving 10 bases between the germline ends. CDR1 and CDR2 from the germline V gene are SNHLY and FYNNEI.

This TCR was sampled from a man aged 40-55 years with Graves' ophthalmopathy. The chain uses TRBV2 and TRBJ2-5; TRBD1 might be the D (6 bases). Sequencing used blood. DNA for the CDR3: TGTGCCAGCAGTGAAGACAGGGAGTTAGAGACCCAGTACTTC. Translation: CASSEDRELETQYF.